What follows describes a single TCR beta chain. What it recognizes is unknown. The record originates from a study of cytomegalovirus exposure and HLA in healthy donors. Findings and limits, study-wide: Rare TCR sequences predominated, though certain public TCRs were found in many donors. It was reported that the classifier diagnosed cytomegalovirus status with high specificity and sensitivity in both the original and validation cohorts. In vitro assays verified that three CMV-associated chains recognized CMV antigens specifically. Some TCR beta chains (roughly 160 of them) were listed as cytomegalovirus-associated.

Trimming removed 5 bases at V and 4 bases at J, with 9 bases between. CDR3 length: 13 residues. Germline-derived CDR1 and CDR2 are LNHDA and SQIVND (reference sequence). Clones were sequenced by immunoSEQ multiplex PCR, and TCRdb holds only the in-frame ones, with some missing. The sample shows 130,000 or so clones, about nine tenths of them seen only once. The rearrangement joins TRBV19 to TRBJ1-5; the D is unclear. Sequenced sample: PBMCs. The TCR originated in a man between 25 and 39 years old in good health and CMV-seronegative. The CDR3 here is CASSVVGNQPQHF. In nucleotides, the CDR3 is TGTGCCAGTAGTGTAGTCGGTAATCAGCCCCAGCATTTT.